This passage covers 31 T cell receptor beta chains from one sample sequenced in a study of blood T cell repertoires in COVID-19. The assay was immunoSEQ multiplex PCR, and TCRdb's table has in-frame clones only and misses some. The sample lists hundreds of thousands of clones; 80% to 90% were seen once. The sequenced material came from PBMCs or T cells enriched from blood (not recorded which). The receptor set was obtained from a woman between 40 and 50 years old with acute COVID-19.

This chain uses TRBV24-1 with TRBJ2-3; 12 bases map to TRBD2. The CDR3 has 17 residues. Germline loops: CDR1 KGHDR, CDR2 SFDVKD. The V and J ends lost 4 bases and 5 bases, in that order; junction bases with no gene match: 9. CDR3: CATSDYRLAGVVDTQYF. The CDR3 coding sequence is TGTGCCACCAGTGACTATCGACTAGCGGGAGTAGTAGATACGCAGTATTTT.

This chain links TRBV9 with TRBJ2-3; 9 nucleotides line up with TRBD2. In germline, CDR1 is SGDLS, CDR2 YYNGEE. This CDR3 is 15 amino acids long. The junction had 7 bases not matched to a gene; V was cut back by 4 bases and J by 4 bases. The CDR3 spells CASSYSGSGSDTQYF. The CDR3 coding sequence is TGTGCCAGCAGCTATAGCGGGAGTGGATCAGATACGCAGTATTTT.

This chain joins TRBV9 and TRBJ1-2; unclear D gene. Trimming stripped 4 bases from V and 4 bases from J, with 14 bases between. The germline V gene has CDR1 SGDLS and CDR2 YYNGEE. The CDR3 runs to 14 residues. CDR3: CASSIHSGSYGYTF. The CDR3 DNA is TGTGCCAGCAGCATCCACTCGGGATCCTATGGCTACACCTTC. Full variable domain (rest looked up from reference TRBV9 and TRBJ1-2): DSGVTQTPKHLITATGQRVTLRCSPRSGDLSVYWYQQSLDQGLQFLIQYYNGEERAKGNILERFSAQQFPDLHSELNLSSLELGDSALYFCASSIHSGSYGYTFGSGTRLTVV.

This rearrangement joins TRBV7-9 to TRBJ1-6; the match to TRBD1 covers 8 bases. This CDR3 has 14 residues. The J segment lost 6 bases and the V segment lost 5 bases, leaving 3 bases of the junction unmatched. Germline-derived CDR1 and CDR2 are SEHNR and FQNEAQ (reference sequence). CDR3: CASSLTGANSPLHF. The CDR3 coding sequence is TGTGCCAGCAGCCTGACAGGGGCTAATTCACCCCTCCACTTT.

The gene calls are TRBV5-1 and TRBJ2-5; 9 bases agree with TRBD2. Germline V gives CDR1 SGHRS, CDR2 YFSETQ. The CDR3 has 18 amino acids. Trimming at V came to 0 bases and at J to 5 bases, leaving 14 bases not matched to a gene. CDR3 DNA sequence: TGCGCCAGCAGCTTGGTCCCGGGTAGCGGGAGCGTATCCGAGACCCAGTACTTC. Protein sequence: CASSLVPGSGSVSETQYF.

V is TRBV2 and J is TRBJ1-5; the D is unclear. The CDR3 runs 14 residues. Germline CDR1 is SNHLY and CDR2 is FYNNEI. V was pared by 4 bases and J by 4 bases, with 11 bases between. DNA of the CDR3: TGTGCCAGCAGTGTCCGGGAGTTTAATCAGCCCCAGCATTTT. Protein product: CASSVREFNQPQHF.

The chain combines TRBV5-6 with TRBJ1-2, with 7 bases matching TRBD1. V lost 1 base to trimming and J lost 7 bases; unmatched junction nucleotides: 4. This CDR3 contains 13 residues. Germline CDR1 and CDR2: SGHDT and YYEEEE. The CDR3 spells CASSLQGVIGYTF. CDR3 coding DNA: TGTGCCAGCAGCTTGCAGGGGGTCATTGGCTACACCTTC.

This clone has a handful of counts. The DNA of the CDR3 is TGCGCCAGCAGCTCGAGAACCGGGGAGCTGTTTTTT. It translates to CASSSRTGELFF. The rearrangement joins TRBV10-1 to TRBJ2-2; D not certain. Trimming took off 6 bases at V and 5 bases at J, with 7 bases between the two ends. Germline CDR1 reads WNHNN; CDR2 reads SYGVQD (reference sequence). CDR3 length: 12 residues.

The V call is TRBV7-9, the J call TRBJ2-7; 7 nucleotides align to TRBD2. Germline trimming cut 3 bases from V and 6 bases from J; bases unmatched to any gene: 8. Germline assignment: CDR1 SEHNR and CDR2 FQNEAQ (reference sequence). The CDR3 loop spans 14 amino acids. The CDR3 DNA follows: TGTGCCAGCAGCTTCGGCGGGAGTGTTCGCGAGCAGTACTTC. It is translated as CASSFGGSVREQYF. Using reference TRBV7-9 and TRBJ2-7 for the parts outside the CDR3, the full variable domain is DTGVSQNPRHKITKRGQNVTFRCDPISEHNRLYWYRQTLGQGPEFLTYFQNEAQLEKSRLLSDRFSAERPKGSFSTLEIQRTEQGDSAMYLCASSFGGSVREQYFGPGTRLTVT.

The rearrangement uses TRBV11-1 and TRBJ2-7; no clear D. The CDR3 runs to 13 residues. Germline V CDR1 and CDR2: SGHAT, FQDESV (reference sequence). Trimming took off 0 bases at V and 1 base at J, with 4 bases between the two ends. CDR3 protein: CASSLAESYEQYF. CDR3 DNA: TGTGCCAGCAGCTTAGCCGAGTCCTACGAGCAGTACTTC. The full variable domain, in which reference TRBV11-1 and TRBJ2-7 provide the parts outside the CDR3, is EAEVAQSPRYKITEKSQAVAFWCDPISGHATLYWYRQILGQGPELLVQFQDESVVDDSQLPKDRFSAERLKGVDSTLKIQPAELGDSAMYLCASSLAESYEQYFGPGTRLTVT.

V gene TRBV4-3 combines with J gene TRBJ2-1; 10 bases match TRBD2. V trimming: 1 base; J trimming: 9 bases; junction bases outside the gene matches: 3. The germline V gene encodes CDR1 LGHNA and CDR2 YSLEER. The length of the CDR3 is 14 residues. As DNA, the CDR3 is TGCGCCAGCAGCCAAGCTAGCGGGAGTCCTGAGCAGTTCTTC. It codes for CASSQASGSPEQFF.

In this sample, this clone turned up a few times. V gene TRBV30 combines with J gene TRBJ2-4; TRBD1 aligns across 7 bases. Trimming at V came to 2 bases and at J to 10 bases, leaving 11 bases not matched to a gene. The CDR3 sequence is 14 residues long. Germline assignment: CDR1 GTSNPN and CDR2 SVGIG (reference sequence). CDR3 loop: CAWSQWAGTEIQYF. The CDR3 DNA sequence: TGTGCCTGGAGTCAGTGGGCCGGGACAGAGATTCAGTACTTC.

The chain carries TRBV6-5 and TRBJ1-4; 9 bases are a match to TRBD1. The ends lost 10 bases at V and 6 bases at J; junction bases unmatched: 6. Germline CDR1 is MNHEY and CDR2 is SVGAGI. This CDR3 is built from 13 residues. CDR3 sequence (DNA): TGTGCCACCTGCCGGGACAGGGATGAAAAACTGTTTTTT. This gives the protein CATCRDRDEKLFF.

A remark on this clone: At one end the junction does not follow the germline gene, possibly because of a read error. The chain uses TRBV2 and TRBJ1-6, with D perhaps matching TRBD1 (5 bases). CDR1 and CDR2 from the germline V gene are SNHLY and FYNNEI. This CDR3 region has 12 residues. The CDR3 coding sequence is TGTGCCAGCAGAGAAGACAGCCGGATCCTCCACTTT. Amino acids: CASREDSRILHF.

J is TRBJ2-2 and V is TRBV6-5; 8 bases fit TRBD1. From germline, CDR1 is MNHEY and CDR2 SVGAGI. The CDR3 length is 13 residues. V shed 7 bases and J 6 bases; nucleotides not matched to a gene: 4. The DNA for the CDR3 is TGTGCCAGCAATCAGGGGGCCGCCGGGGAGCTGTTTTTT. Translation: CASNQGAAGELFF.

This chain connects TRBV24-1 to TRBJ2-1, with 8 nucleotides matching TRBD2. Germline V gives CDR1 KGHDR, CDR2 SFDVKD. The ends lost 9 bases at V and 5 bases at J; junction bases unmatched: 5. This CDR3 comprises 13 residues. CDR3 bases: TGTGCCACCCGGGGTAGCGGGAACAATGAGCAGTTCTTC. Translation gives CATRGSGNNEQFF.

This clone appeared a single time. The chain has TRBV27 and TRBJ1-4, with 9 bases aligning to TRBD1. CDR1 and CDR2 (germline): MNHEY, SMNVEV (reference sequence). V lost 6 bases, J lost 7 bases, and 9 bases stayed unmatched. The CDR3 totals 15 residues. The CDR3 nucleotides read TGTGCCAGCAGAAGCTCCGGGACAGGGATTGAAAAACTGTTTTTT. It codes for CASRSSGTGIEKLFF.

The rearrangement joins TRBV6-6 to TRBJ1-5; D perhaps matches TRBD1 (6 bases). The ends were cut back, 2 bases at V and 0 bases at J, with 8 bases in the middle. Germline CDR1 reads MNHNY; CDR2 reads SVGAGI (reference sequence). The CDR3 is made up of 15 amino acids. CDR3 region: CASSYADSSNQPQHF. CDR3 DNA: TGTGCCAGCAGTTACGCGGACAGTAGCAATCAGCCCCAGCATTTT.

This chain connects TRBV3-1 (or the pseudogene TRBV3-2) to TRBJ2-2, with D possibly being TRBD1 (6 bases). V shed 4 bases and J shed 8 bases, with 8 bases lying between them. This CDR3 spans 12 amino acids. Germline CDR1 and CDR2: LGHDT and YNNKEL (reference sequence). Here the CDR3 reads CASSLGTGELFF. DNA for the CDR3: TGTGCCAGCAGCCTAGGGACAGGGGAGCTGTTTTTT.

This chain joins TRBV7-2 and TRBJ2-7; D unresolved. Trimming took off 0 bases at V and 6 bases at J, with 9 bases between the two ends. Germline assignment: CDR1 SGHTA and CDR2 FQGNSA. The CDR3 contains 13 residues. CDR3 in DNA: TGTGCCAGCAGCTTAGCCAGTTCAAGCGAGCAGTACTTC. Translation: CASSLASSSEQYF.

The chain recombines TRBV5-1 with TRBJ2-5; D may be TRBD2 (6 bases). CDR1 is SGHRS and CDR2 is YFSETQ in the germline V gene. The CDR3 covers 14 residues. With 5 bases removed from V and 5 bases from J, the gap between germline ends came to 16 bases. The CDR3 spells CASRSGSSGETQYF. The CDR3 DNA reads as TGCGCCAGCAGATCCGGGAGTTCTGGGGAGACCCAGTACTTC.

The rearrangement joins TRBV28 to TRBJ2-7; 7 bases align to TRBD1. Germline lookup yields CDR1 MDHEN and CDR2 SYDVKM. The ends lost 6 bases at V and 1 base at J; junction bases unmatched: 9. This CDR3 contains 15 residues. CDR3 residues: CASSFAGRGSYEQYF. The CDR3 region has the DNA TGTGCCAGCAGCTTCGCTGGCAGGGGGTCCTACGAGCAGTACTTC.

V gene TRBV30 combines with J gene TRBJ1-6, with D unclear. The V and J ends lost 3 bases and 0 bases respectively, with 15 bases between them. The germline gives CDR1 GTSNPN, CDR2 SVGIG (reference sequence). The length of the CDR3 is 17 residues. Written as DNA, the CDR3 is TGTGCCTGGAGGCCCAGGTCCCTGAGCTCCTATAATTCACCCCTCCACTTT. It yields the protein CAWRPRSLSSYNSPLHF.

The rearrangement uses TRBV13 and TRBJ2-7; a possible D gene is TRBD2 (5 bases). Trimming took 4 bases from V and 1 from J, leaving 14 bases between them. The CDR3 runs to 15 residues. Germline values: CDR1 PRHDT, CDR2 FYEKMQ (reference sequence). The CDR3 DNA follows: TGTGCCAGCAGCTCTCGGACTGCGGGTTCCTACGAGCAGTACTTC. This codes for CASSSRTAGSYEQYF.

The V and J genes are TRBV10-2 and TRBJ1-5; 7 bases map to TRBD1. Losses at the gene ends were 5 bases for V and 5 bases for J; bases not matched to a gene: 6. This CDR3 has 14 residues. The germline V gene encodes CDR1 WSHSY and CDR2 SAAADI. Written as DNA, the CDR3 is TGCGCCAGCAGTCCAACAGGGGTGGATCAGCCCCAGCATTTT. Translating it yields CASSPTGVDQPQHF.

This clone was detected only once. The chain couples TRBV6-5 to TRBJ1-6, with TRBD1 matching 10 bases. The CDR3 has 16 residues. The V gene end was trimmed by 3 bases and the J gene end by 7 bases; junction bases not matched to a gene: 6. Looked up from germline, CDR1 is MNHEY and CDR2 is SVGAGI. The DNA for the CDR3 is TGTGCCAGCAGTTATAGTGGGACAGGGGCAAATTCACCCCTCCACTTT. Translated, it gives CASSYSGTGANSPLHF.

This clone has just one count. The genes are TRBV24-1 and TRBJ1-1; D gene uncertain. The CDR3 has 13 residues. The V gene's germline CDR1 is KGHDR and CDR2 SFDVKD. The ends were cut back, 9 bases at V and 9 bases at J, with 19 bases in the middle. The chain's CDR3 is CATCREGGFQAFF. The CDR3 DNA follows: TGTGCCACCTGCCGCGAGGGAGGGTTTCAAGCTTTCTTT.

For the CDR3, the DNA is TGTGCCAGCAGCGTCTCCGGGGGAACCTACGAGCAGTACTTC. Residues: CASSVSGGTYEQYF. This rearrangement joins TRBV9 to TRBJ2-7, with D perhaps matching TRBD2 (6 bases). Germline values: CDR1 SGDLS, CDR2 YYNGEE. V dropped 2 bases and J dropped 2 bases, with 11 bases sitting between them. This CDR3 region has 14 residues.

J is TRBJ1-1 and V is TRBV28, with no clear D. V gave up 2 bases and J gave up 8 bases, with 12 bases separating them. Germline CDR1 MDHEN, CDR2 SYDVKM. The CDR3 is 13 amino acids. CDR3 region: CASSLLPGGEAFF. The DNA of the CDR3 is TGTGCCAGCAGTTTACTTCCGGGCGGGGAAGCTTTCTTT.

The chain has TRBV7-9 and TRBJ2-2; a possible D gene is TRBD1 (5 bases). Trimming shortened V by 5 bases and J by 0 bases, and 16 bases separated the two germline ends. Germline V gene data show CDR1 as SEHNR and CDR2 as FQNEAQ (reference sequence). The CDR3 consists of 17 residues. The CDR3 bases are TGTGCCAGCAGCCCTACGAGAGACAGCGCGAACACCGGGGAGCTGTTTTTT. Translated, it gives CASSPTRDSANTGELFF.

This chain uses TRBV19 with TRBJ2-7; 8 bases fit TRBD2. V lost 1 base and J lost 3; bases outside the gene matches: 5. The CDR3 spans 15 residues. Per germline, CDR1 LNHDA and CDR2 SQIVND (reference sequence). For the CDR3, the DNA is TGTGCCAGTAGTATAGCCCCCCGGGAGGGCTACGAGCAGTACTTC. This gives the protein CASSIAPREGYEQYF.